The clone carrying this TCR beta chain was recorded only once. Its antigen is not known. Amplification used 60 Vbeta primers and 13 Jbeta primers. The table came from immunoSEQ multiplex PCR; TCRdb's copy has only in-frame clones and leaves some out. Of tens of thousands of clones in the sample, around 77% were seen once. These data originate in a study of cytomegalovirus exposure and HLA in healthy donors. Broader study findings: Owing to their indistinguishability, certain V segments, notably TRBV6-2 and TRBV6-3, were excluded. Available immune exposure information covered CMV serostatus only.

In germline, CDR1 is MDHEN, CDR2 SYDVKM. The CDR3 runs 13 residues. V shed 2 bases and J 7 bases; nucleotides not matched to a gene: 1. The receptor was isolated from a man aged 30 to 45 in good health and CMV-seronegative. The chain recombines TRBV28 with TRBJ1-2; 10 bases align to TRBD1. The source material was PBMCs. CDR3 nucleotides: TGTGCCAGCAGTTTAGGGGACAGGGGTGGCTACACCTTC. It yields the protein CASSLGDRGGYTF.